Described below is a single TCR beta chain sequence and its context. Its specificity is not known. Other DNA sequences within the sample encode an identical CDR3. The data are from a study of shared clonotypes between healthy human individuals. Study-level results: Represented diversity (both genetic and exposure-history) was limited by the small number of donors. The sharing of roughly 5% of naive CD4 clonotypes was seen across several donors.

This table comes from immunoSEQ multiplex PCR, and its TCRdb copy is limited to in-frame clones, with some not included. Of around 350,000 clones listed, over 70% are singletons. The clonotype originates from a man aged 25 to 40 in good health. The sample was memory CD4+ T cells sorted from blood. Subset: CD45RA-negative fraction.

CDR3 DNA: TGTGCCAGCAGCTTGGTGGCCGGCACCGGGGAGCTGTTTTTT. It yields the protein CASSLVAGTGELFF. V is TRBV5-5 and J is TRBJ2-2; D gene ambiguous. The germline V gene has CDR1 SGHKS and CDR2 YYEKEE (reference sequence). The CDR3 loop spans 14 amino acids. V gave up 0 bases and J gave up 4 bases, with 7 bases separating them.